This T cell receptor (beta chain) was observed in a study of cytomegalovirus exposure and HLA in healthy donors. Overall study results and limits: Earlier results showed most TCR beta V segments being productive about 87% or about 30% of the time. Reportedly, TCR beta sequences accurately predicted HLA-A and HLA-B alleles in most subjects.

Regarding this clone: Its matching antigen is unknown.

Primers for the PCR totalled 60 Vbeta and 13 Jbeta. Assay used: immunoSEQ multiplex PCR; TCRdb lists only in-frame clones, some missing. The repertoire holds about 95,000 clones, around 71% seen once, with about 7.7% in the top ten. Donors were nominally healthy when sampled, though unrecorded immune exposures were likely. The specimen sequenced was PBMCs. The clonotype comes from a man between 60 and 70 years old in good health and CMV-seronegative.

The CDR3 coding sequence is TGTGCCAGCAGCGTAGGGACATCCGGGGAGCTGTTTTTT. It yields the protein CASSVGTSGELFF. The chain is built from TRBV9 and TRBJ2-2, with D possibly matching TRBD1 (5 bases). The CDR3 is 13 residues long. Trimming stripped 0 bases from V and 6 bases from J, with 6 bases between. Germline V gene sequence: CDR1 SGDLS, CDR2 YYNGEE. The full variable domain, in which reference TRBV9 and TRBJ2-2 provide the parts outside the CDR3, is DSGVTQTPKHLITATGQRVTLRCSPRSGDLSVYWYQQSLDQGLQFLIQYYNGEERAKGNILERFSAQQFPDLHSELNLSSLELGDSALYFCASSVGTSGELFFGEGSRLTVL.